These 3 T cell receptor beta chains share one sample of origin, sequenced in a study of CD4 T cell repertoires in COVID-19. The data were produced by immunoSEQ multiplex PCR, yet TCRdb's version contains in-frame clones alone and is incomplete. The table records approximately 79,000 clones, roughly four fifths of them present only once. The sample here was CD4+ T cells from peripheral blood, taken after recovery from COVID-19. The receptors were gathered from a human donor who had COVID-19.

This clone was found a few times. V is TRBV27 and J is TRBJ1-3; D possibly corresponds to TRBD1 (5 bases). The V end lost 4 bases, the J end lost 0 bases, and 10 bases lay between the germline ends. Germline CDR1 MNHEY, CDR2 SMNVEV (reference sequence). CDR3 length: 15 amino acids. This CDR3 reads CASSSQGLSGNTIYF. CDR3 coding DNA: TGTGCCAGCAGTTCCCAGGGACTCTCTGGAAACACCATATATTTT.

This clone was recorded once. This chain's CDR3 is CAISVDQNSPLHF. Here the CDR3 DNA reads TGTGCCATCAGTGTAGACCAAAATTCACCCCTCCACTTT. V is TRBV10-3 and J is TRBJ1-6; D remains unclear. Germline-derived CDR1 and CDR2 are ENHRY and SYGVKD. CDR3 length: 13 amino acids. V was cut by 4 bases and J by 7 bases, with 8 bases left in between.

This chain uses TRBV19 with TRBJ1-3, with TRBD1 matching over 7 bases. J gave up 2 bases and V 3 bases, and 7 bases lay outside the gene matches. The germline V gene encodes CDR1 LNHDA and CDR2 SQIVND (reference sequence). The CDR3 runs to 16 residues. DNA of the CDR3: TGTGCCAGTAGTATCGCCGGGACAGTCCCTGGAAACACCATATATTTT. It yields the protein CASSIAGTVPGNTIYF.